This TCR beta chain was found in a study of cytomegalovirus exposure and HLA in healthy donors. General study results and limits: Cytomegalovirus status was reportedly diagnosed by the classifier with high specificity and sensitivity. A list of more than 150 TCR beta chains associated with cytomegalovirus was given.

With regard to this clone: Its antigen is currently unknown.

Clones were sequenced by immunoSEQ multiplex PCR, and TCRdb holds only the in-frame ones, with some missing. The sample shows about 110,000 clones, 90% to 96% of them seen only once. V lost 6 bases and J lost 0, with 15 bases in between. The CDR3 is 17 residues long. Germline V gene data show CDR1 as MNHEY and CDR2 as SMNVEV (reference sequence). This TCR was recovered from a woman aged 18 to 35 in good health and CMV-seronegative. The rearrangement uses TRBV27 and TRBJ2-6, with D tentatively TRBD1 (6 bases). Specimen: PBMCs. The chain's CDR3 is CASSGDTIFSGANVLTF. The CDR3 bases are TGTGCCAGCAGCGGGGACACCATTTTCTCTGGGGCCAACGTCCTGACTTTC.